This T cell receptor (beta chain) was sequenced in a study of cytomegalovirus exposure and HLA in healthy donors. Study context: The roughly 120 validation repertoires used the same platform as the roughly 700 first-cohort repertoires (as reported by a later analysis). Study-wide results and caveats: One later analysis, an examination of the 100 to 150 validation repertoires, found that first-cohort TCR clusters tended to co-occur in them. Testing in vitro showed a few CMV-associated chains specific for CMV antigens. There were 160 or so TCR beta chains listed as cytomegalovirus-associated.

Turning to this clone: Its matching antigen is unknown.

Only in-frame clones appear in the TCRdb table, and some are missing; sequencing was by immunoSEQ multiplex PCR. The sample gives just over 80,000 clones, roughly 95% of which show up once; roughly 1.3% is in the top ten. Germline-derived CDR1 and CDR2 are MNHNS and SASEGT. This CDR3 has 15 amino acids. Losses at the gene ends were 4 bases for V and 6 bases for J; bases not matched to a gene: 9. V and J are TRBV6-1 and TRBJ2-7; the match to TRBD1 covers 10 bases. Sequenced input: PBMCs. The sequence was collected from a young woman in good health and CMV-seronegative. Here the CDR3 reads CASSGPGQGSREQYF. CDR3 bases: TGTGCCAGCAGTGGGCCGGGACAGGGGTCCCGCGAGCAGTACTTC.